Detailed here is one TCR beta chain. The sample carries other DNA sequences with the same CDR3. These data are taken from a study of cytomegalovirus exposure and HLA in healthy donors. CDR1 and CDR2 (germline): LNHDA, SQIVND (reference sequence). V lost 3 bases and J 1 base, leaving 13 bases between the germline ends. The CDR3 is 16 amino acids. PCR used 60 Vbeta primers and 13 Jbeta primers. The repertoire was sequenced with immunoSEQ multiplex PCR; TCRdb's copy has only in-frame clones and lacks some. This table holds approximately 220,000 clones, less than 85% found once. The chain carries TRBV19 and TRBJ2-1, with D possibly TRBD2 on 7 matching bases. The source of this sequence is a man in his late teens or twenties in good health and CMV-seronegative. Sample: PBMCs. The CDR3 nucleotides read TGTGCCAGTAGTATCGGTGGGAGGGGGTCCTACAATGAGCAGTTCTTC. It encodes CASSIGGRGSYNEQFF.